This is a list of T cell receptor beta chains from one sample in a study of hypomethylating agent response in myelodysplastic syndrome. The repertoire was sequenced with immunoSEQ multiplex PCR; TCRdb's copy has only in-frame clones and lacks some. The sample lists some 4,000 clones; 81% were seen once. The source material was bone marrow, sampled before or after starting hypomethylating agent treatment for myelodysplastic syndrome (not recorded which). These receptors were taken from a human donor with myelodysplastic syndrome. The conserved cysteine and the conserved F or W are not part of the CDR3 here. Expanded clones are given a class, and other clones once, few, many or no size at all.

TRBV2	-	ASSAGRRQGAYEQY
TRBV4-3	-	ASSPSGTGTGELF
TRBV6-6	-	ASRSPTGSTEAF
TRBV2	-	ASRDRSYEQY
TRBV9	-	ASSVVESSYNEQF
TRBV7-8	-	ASSLEGQGNTEAF
TRBV7-8	-	ASTPRGFAYEQY
TRBV5-1	-	ASHEGASNYGYT
TRBV19	-	ASRGQMNQPQH
TRBV11-2	-	ASSTLGQPQH
TRBV6-1	-	ASSLGDREFSEQF
TRBV9	few	ASSETPSYEQY
TRBV18	-	ASSPSGQGDYGYT
TRBV5-6	-	ASSYGAGGRYGYT
TRBV4-3	-	ASSQDERGAYGYT
TRBV2	-	ASMTVNIQY
TRBV14	-	ASSQVHSYNEQF
TRBV10-3	-	AISETYNEQF
TRBV7-6	-	ASSLRGRVNTGELF
TRBV2	-	ASSLKRTGGTGELF
TRBV5-5	-	ASSLGGAVPYEQY
TRBV11-2	-	ASMSIRGRGTQY
TRBV5-1	-	ASSSGPRSDTIY
TRBV13	-	ASSLGPDLNYGYT
TRBV4-1	-	ASSPDSLAKNIQY
TRBV11-2	-	ANSDVGGEQY
TRBV11-2	-	ASSPLPTQPNTEAF
TRBV4-2	-	ASSQDRIKILGQDYEQY
TRBV5-6	-	ASSRGWETQY
TRBV2	-	ASSEKWQGSSYNSPLH
TRBV11-3	-	ASSSRQDYGYT
TRBV5-1	-	ASSLGAGYSYEQY
TRBV14	-	ASSQYGPVSTDTQY
TRBV19	once	ASSAGSSYNEQF
TRBV2	once	ASSEWTGSYEQY
TRBV6-1	-	ASVRTGGNSPLH
TRBV6-1	-	ASRDRGWNTIY
TRBV11-2	once	ASSLGYGGNPYEQY
TRBV5-6	-	ASSWDRGPGNTIY
TRBV27	-	ASSLYGPGGYYEQY
TRBV19	-	ASSVRGPSNTEAF
TRBV7-8	-	ASSPRSRSYEQY
TRBV2	-	ASSETAFGPQH
TRBV5-1	-	ASSLLQATDTQY
TRBV4-1	-	ASSQEQTANYGYT
TRBV5-4	-	ASRAQRGQNTGELF
TRBV7-8	-	ASSLSSVQVNYGYT
TRBV7-6	-	ASSLEVFDSEKLF
TRBV7-2	few	ASSPLDRTYEQY
TRBV20-1	few	SASTDTEAF
TRBV4-3	-	ASSQHGQGFVGYT
TRBV4-1	-	ASSQDWGQGAGEQY
TRBV5-1	-	ASSFGQIQETQY
TRBV7-2	once	ASSFRPQASTNEKLF